This T cell receptor beta chain was documented in a study of blood T cell repertoires in COVID-19. Study summary: Both acute and convalescent COVID-19 samples were obtained from the United States, Italy and Spain. T cells, B-cell-depleted T cells, or PBMCs supplied cDNA or gDNA.

In the study's own analysis: Estimation of nucleated cell counts was performed using reference gene primer amplification. The table came from immunoSEQ multiplex PCR; TCRdb's copy has only in-frame clones and leaves some out. Clone size and V and J calls were adopted from that table, with D and trimming inferred from the DNA. The sample contains about 150,000 clones, around 82% of which appear only once. The CDR3 contains 14 residues. Germline V gene data show CDR1 as MNHEY and CDR2 as SMNVEV (reference sequence). Trimming cost V 5 bases and J 3 bases; bases outside gene matches: 5. The chain couples TRBV27 to TRBJ2-5; 8 nucleotides line up with TRBD1. The sequencing input was peripheral blood. The TCR comes from a man between 18 and 35 years old with active or convalescent COVID-19. The CDR3 region has the DNA TGTGCCAGCAGTCCACCGGACAGGGAAGAGACCCAGTACTTC. Translated: CASSPPDREETQYF.